This TCR beta chain appears in the sequencing data of a study of early T cells in non-severe SARS-CoV-2 infection (dated by TCRdb to the early 2020s). Study-level background: Bulk RNA from unsorted whole blood was used for TCR sequencing, so alpha and beta chains could not be paired.

The study at large found these results: Matching against VDJdb was skewed toward anti-spike CD8 responses, likely underestimated virus-specific expansions, and missed private and CD4 specificities.

Set within a cohort of healthcare workers in London, UK, this nested case-control study involved weekly PCR testing of nasopharyngeal swabs along with blood sampling. Healthcare workers were recruited during the week of the UK lockdown, between 23 and 31 March 2020, and followed weekly for up to about 15 weeks. Preparation of the library involved 5' RACE. The reads were generated on a NextSeq 500. In the TCR library protocol, unique molecular identifiers were attached to individual cDNA molecules to correct for PCR bias and sequencing error. Sequencing covered both TCR alpha and beta chains, and within each sample the abundances of alpha and beta sequences were tightly co-correlated. The authors' pipeline ran thus. Decombinator V4 was used to annotate TCR sequences for V gene, J gene and CDR3. TCRs were defined as expanded if a significant change between any two time points was detected under a Poisson model with p below 0.0001. TCR abundances were normalised to the total number of TCRs sequenced per sample and expressed as counts per million. VDJdb, accessed 1 November 2021, was searched for CMV, EBV and SARS-CoV-2 annotated TCRs, with TCRs annotated for multiple antigens excluded. The raw public data were reprocessed by TCRdb itself: fastp quality trimming at Q25, MiXCR clonotype calling, in-frame beta chains only. Each CDR3 protein gets just one entry, which takes the most common genes and DNA from the rows behind it. V and J calls and clone size were set by TCRdb, not the authors. The sample table holds 80,000 to 95,000 distinct CDR3 sequences, of which around 15% were seen once. The biggest ten clones account for about 6.1% of the sample.

A few counts support this clonotype. Its binding antigen is unknown. Base quality data are lacking; no much larger clone is found one base away. This TCR came from an adult who was a healthcare worker with PCR-confirmed SARS-CoV-2 infection or an uninfected control (not recorded which). Sequenced: whole blood.

The bases are TGCGCCAGCAGCCTCCAGAGCACAGATACGCAGTATTTT. Its protein product is CASSLQSTDTQYF. The rearrangement combines TRBV5-1 with TRBJ2-3; the D gene is not confidently resolved. V and J lose 4 bases and 0 bases, and a span of 6 bases separates them. CDR1 and CDR2 were assigned from the germline V gene as SGHRS and YFSETQ. Taken from cysteine to phenylalanine, the CDR3 has 13 residues. CDR3 DNA is the only sequence kept; it has 39 bases, read in frame from the first base. Reference TRBV5-1 and TRBJ2-3 genes cover what lies past the CDR3, so the full variable domain is KAGVTQTPRYLIKTRGQQVTLSCSPISGHRSVSWYQQTPGQGLQFLFEYFSETQRNKGNFPGRFSGRQFSNSRSEMNVSTLELGDSALYLCASSLQSTDTQYFGPGTRLTVL.